This TCR beta chain was documented in a study of CD8+CD57+ T cells in acquired aplastic anemia. Study at large: Recorded DNA amounts for sorted CD4+ and CD8+ cells had an average of roughly 3.4 ug. Healthy CD8+ samples averaged about 11.0 million reads.

Per germline, CDR1 WSHSY and CDR2 SAAADI. Trimming at V came to 2 bases and at J to 4 bases, leaving 1 base not matched to a gene. The CDR3 has 14 residues. About this clonotype itself: The antigen remains undetermined.

Overall study results and limits: For CD8+ Simpson's diversity, patients and controls showed no significant difference. It was found that more than 25 CD8+ CDR3 sequences were shared between patients and controls.

The TCR beta profiling, which covered VDJ combination and CDR3 sequence, was carried out using genomic DNA as the template. TCRdb reanalysed the reads using MiXCR and keeps one entry per CDR3 protein. The profile shows tens of thousands of distinct CDR3 sequences, 40% to 50% of them singletons. The V gene is TRBV10-2, the J gene TRBJ2-7, with 11 bases matching TRBD1. The source of this sequence is a human donor in good health, serving as a control. Sequenced sample: sorted CD4+, CD8+, or CD8+CD57+ T cells (not recorded which) from PBMCs. CDR3 DNA: TGCGCCAGCAGTGAGGGGGACAGGGGGTACGAGCAGTACTTC. It specifies CASSEGDRGYEQYF.